One and the same sample provided the 18 T cell receptor beta chains below, sequenced in a study of CD8+CD57+ T cells in acquired aplastic anemia. Genomic DNA acted as the template from which TCR beta VDJ combination and CDR3 sequence profiling were carried out. TCRdb reprocessed the reads with MiXCR, giving one entry per CDR3 protein. The top ten clones hold roughly 8.4% of a sample with around 140,000 distinct CDR3 sequences, around two fifths of them seen once. Material: sorted CD4+, CD8+, or CD8+CD57+ T cells (not recorded which) from PBMCs. The receptors derive from a human donor in good health, serving as a control.

Of note for this clonotype: An end of the junction differs from the germline gene, which may be a read error. The chain carries TRBV5-1 and TRBJ2-7, with D possibly matching TRBD1 (5 bases). Germline V lookup: CDR1 SGHRS, CDR2 YFSETQ. This CDR3 is built from 12 residues. CDR3 DNA sequence: TGCGCTAGCAGCTTGTTAGGGGCCGAGCAGTACTTC. Protein product: CASSLLGAEQYF.

The rearrangement uses TRBV15 and TRBJ2-7, with D tentatively TRBD1 (6 bases). The CDR3 length is 15 residues. Germline V CDR1 and CDR2: LNHNV, YYDKDF (reference sequence). V was trimmed by 0 bases and J by 2 bases, leaving 11 bases between them. The CDR3 sequence: CATSRDLGQTYEQYF. CDR3 DNA: TGTGCCACCAGCAGAGATTTGGGACAAACCTACGAGCAGTACTTC.

This clonotype turned up a few times. The chain joins TRBV5-6 to TRBJ1-2; D is possibly TRBD1 (6 bases). V was pared by 5 bases and J by 8 bases, with 16 bases between. The germline V gene has CDR1 SGHDT and CDR2 YYEEEE. CDR3 size: 13 residues. The CDR3 coding sequence is TGTGCCAGCAGAAGAGACAGGACCATGGGCTACACCTTC. As protein: CASRRDRTMGYTF.

Worth noting for this clonotype: With a much larger clone just one base away, this may be a read error. For the CDR3, the DNA is TGTGCTAGTGGTTTGGCCGTTGGGCCCTCCAATGAGCAGTTCTTC. This translates into CASGLAVGPSNEQFF. This chain connects TRBV12-5 to TRBJ2-1; no reliable D call. V lost 1 base and J lost 6, with 13 bases in between. The CDR3 covers 15 residues. Per germline, CDR1 LGHNT and CDR2 FRNRAP.

Points on this clonotype: The CDR3 does not close with the conserved phenylalanine or tryptophan, likely indicating a read error. V is TRBV19 and J is TRBJ1-5, with 7 positions matching TRBD1. The CDR3 consists of 15 residues. Per germline, CDR1 LNHDA and CDR2 SQIVND (reference sequence). With V trimmed by 5 bases and J by 3 bases, 7 bases remained unmatched. The DNA for the CDR3 is TGTGCCAGTAGTTTCTTCGGACAGGTCAATCAGCCCCAGCATTCT. Amino acids: CASSFFGQVNQPQHS.

The table lists this clonotype with many counts. The genes are TRBV12-3 or TRBV12-4 and TRBJ1-2; 11 bases fit TRBD1. Trimming at V came to 5 bases and at J to 4 bases, leaving 12 bases not matched to a gene. The CDR3 consists of 17 residues. The CDR3 is CASSHGFGTGGSYGYTF. DNA of the CDR3: TGTGCCAGCAGTCACGGATTTGGGACAGGGGGTTCCTATGGCTACACCTTC.

V and J are TRBV10-1 and TRBJ1-5; possible D gene TRBD1, 5 bases. Trimming took off 0 bases at V and 14 bases at J, with 11 bases between the two ends. Germline values: CDR1 WNHNN, CDR2 SYGVQD (reference sequence). CDR3 length: 12 amino acids. CDR3 protein: CASSESPGFEHF. CDR3 DNA: TGCGCCAGCAGTGAGTCACCAGGGTTCGAGCATTTT.

This clonotype was seen ten or more times. The chain recombines TRBV3-1 with TRBJ1-2, with D possibly being TRBD1 (6 bases). The CDR3 length is 15 residues. Between the trimmed V and J ends, which lost 5 bases and 8 bases, there was a span of 21 bases. Germline-derived CDR1 and CDR2 are LGHDT and YNNKEL (reference sequence). This chain's CDR3 is CASSATDRWSGGYTF. CDR3 nucleotides: TGTGCCAGCAGCGCGACCGACAGGTGGTCCGGCGGCTACACCTTC. The entire variable domain, with the rest obtained from reference TRBV3-1 and TRBJ1-2, is as follows: DTAVSQTPKYLVTQMGNDKSIKCEQNLGHDTMYWYKQDSKKFLKIMFSYNNKELIINETVPNRFSPKSPDKAHLNLHINSLELGDSAVYFCASSATDRWSGGYTFGSGTRLTVV.

This clonotype has ten or more counts. V is TRBV9 and J is TRBJ2-1; the D is unclear. Germline assignment: CDR1 SGDLS and CDR2 YYNGEE. The CDR3 has 15 residues. V lost 0 bases and J 0 bases, leaving 7 bases between the germline ends. CDR3 sequence: CASSVEINSYNEQFF. The CDR3 region has the DNA TGTGCCAGCAGCGTAGAAATAAACTCCTACAATGAGCAGTTCTTC. The full variable domain, in which reference TRBV9 and TRBJ2-1 provide the parts outside the CDR3, is DSGVTQTPKHLITATGQRVTLRCSPRSGDLSVYWYQQSLDQGLQFLIQYYNGEERAKGNILERFSAQQFPDLHSELNLSSLELGDSALYFCASSVEINSYNEQFFGPGTRLTVL.

This clonotype was detected ten times or more. This chain connects TRBV20-1 to TRBJ1-2, with 11 bases fitting TRBD1. Per germline, CDR1 DFQATT and CDR2 SNEGSKA (reference sequence). J was trimmed by 8 bases and V by 3 bases; bases with no gene match: 8. This CDR3 is built from 14 residues. CDR3 DNA: TGCAGTGCTAGGAGGAGGGACAGGGGGAGAGGCTACACCTTC. It translates to CSARRRDRGRGYTF.

This rearrangement joins TRBV5-1 to TRBJ2-7; D remains unclear. The ends were cut back, 1 base at V and 3 bases at J, with 14 bases in the middle. The CDR3 is made up of 15 amino acids. CDR1 is SGHRS and CDR2 is YFSETQ in the germline V gene. CDR3 residues: CASSLTENKVYEQYF. CDR3 DNA sequence: TGCGCCAGCAGCTTGACAGAAAACAAGGTCTACGAGCAGTACTTC.

The rearrangement links TRBV24-1 to TRBJ1-2; no firm D call. The V gene's germline CDR1 is KGHDR and CDR2 SFDVKD. The CDR3 sequence is 14 residues long. V was pared by 0 bases and J by 2 bases, with 6 bases between. The CDR3 DNA is TGTGCCACCAGTGATTTGGGCCAAAACTATGGCTACACCTTC. This codes for CATSDLGQNYGYTF.

This clonotype was detected ten times or more. This rearrangement joins TRBV7-9 to TRBJ2-3; 9 bases are a match to TRBD1. Germline V gene sequence: CDR1 SEHNR, CDR2 FQNEAQ (reference sequence). The trim removed 3 bases at V and 3 bases at J, leaving 4 bases unmatched. The CDR3 is made up of 15 amino acids. This chain's CDR3 is CASSFTGQGTDTQYF. The CDR3 nucleotides are TGTGCCAGCAGCTTTACGGGACAGGGAACAGATACGCAGTATTTT.

Note on this clonotype: Germline is not matched at one junction end, which may reflect a read error. The V and J genes are TRBV7-2 and TRBJ2-1, with unresolved D. This CDR3 is 13 amino acids long. Germline CDR1 reads SGHTA; CDR2 reads FQGNSA. The CDR3 DNA sequence: TGTGCCAGCACCCCCAACTCCTACAATGAGCACTTCTTC. Its translation is CASTPNSYNEHFF.

This clonotype was observed at least ten times. This rearrangement joins TRBV2 to TRBJ2-7; D unresolved. This CDR3 has 14 amino acids. V dropped 9 bases and J dropped 2 bases, with 17 bases sitting between them. Germline CDR1 is SNHLY and CDR2 is FYNNEI. The CDR3: CASQVRPAAYEQYF. CDR3 nucleotide sequence: TGTGCCAGTCAGGTTCGACCTGCCGCCTACGAGCAGTACTTC.

This clonotype was found many times. This CDR3 is CATKTGENTEAFF. DNA for the CDR3: TGTGCCACCAAGACAGGTGAGAACACTGAAGCTTTCTTT. The V gene is TRBV10-3, the J gene TRBJ1-1, with D perhaps matching TRBD1 (6 bases). Trimming pared 10 bases from V and 1 base from J, leaving 13 bases between. The germline CDR1 and CDR2 sequences are ENHRY and SYGVKD. The CDR3 spans 13 residues.

This clonotype was observed many times. V usage is TRBV12-3 or TRBV12-4 and J usage is TRBJ2-3; D gene unclear. This CDR3 region has 12 residues. Deletions cut 5 bases from V and 6 bases from J, with 9 bases between. The CDR3 protein is CASSPAADTQYF. CDR3 nucleotides: TGTGCCAGCAGTCCTGCCGCGGATACGCAGTATTTT.

Turning to this clonotype: A much more abundant neighbour one base away suggests this may be a read error. The chain couples TRBV5-1 to TRBJ1-5; perhaps TRBD1 as D (5 bases). The length of the CDR3 is 15 residues. Per the germline V gene, CDR1 is SGHRS and CDR2 is YFSETQ. CDR3 DNA: TGCGCCAGCAGCTTGGGTTTGGGGGGAGATCAGCCCCTGCATTTT. This sequence encodes CASSLGLGGDQPLHF.